Listed below are T cell receptor beta chains from one sample, sequenced in a study of cytomegalovirus exposure and HLA in healthy donors. The repertoire was sequenced with immunoSEQ multiplex PCR; TCRdb's copy has only in-frame clones and lacks some. The data show some 130,000 clones, approximately 74% seen once. Sample: PBMCs. The source is a male donor in good health and CMV-seronegative. Both conserved end residues are part of each CDR3. Clone size is shown for a subset of rows, as once, few, many or a class of expanded clone.

V	J	size	CDR3
TRBV28	TRBJ2-7	NA	CASSFVGRGEAYEQYF
TRBV5-1	TRBJ1-4	NA	CASSPEKTGKTEKLFF
TRBV7-3	TRBJ1-6	NA	CASSLTGPNTGNSPLHF
TRBV5-4	TRBJ1-1	NA	CASSLTDTTEAFF
TRBV7-9	TRBJ1-1	NA	CASSPGQGNTEAFF
TRBV29-1	TRBJ2-1	NA	CSVEGRYNEQFF
TRBV5-1	TRBJ2-1	NA	CASSGELGGEQFF
TRBV6-6	TRBJ2-7	NA	CASSWDSQISYEQYF
TRBV7-6	TRBJ1-4	once	CASSPQGNEKLFF
TRBV9	TRBJ2-2	NA	CASSGGTGVYGELFF
TRBV7-2	TRBJ2-6	NA	CASSPQVTAQSGANVLTF
TRBV30	TRBJ2-3	NA	CAWSLASGSTDTQYF
TRBV27	TRBJ2-7	NA	CASSFRTGWSYEQYF
TRBV5-6	TRBJ1-2	NA	CASSSGQGVGYTF
TRBV9	TRBJ2-3	NA	CASAGGRGTDTQYF
TRBV7-9	TRBJ2-7	NA	CASSARTSGGYTYEQYF
TRBV4-3	TRBJ2-3	NA	CASSQYSSGGAPDTQYF
TRBV5-4	TRBJ2-3	few	CASSLGDRGFTDTQYF
TRBV5-4	TRBJ2-1	NA	CASSFQQDDEQFF
TRBV5-5	TRBJ1-1	NA	CASSFLGVEAFF
TRBV7-2	TRBJ2-5	NA	CASTRTSGEETQYF
TRBV23-1	TRBJ2-7	NA	CASSFIAQTNRGSSYEQYF
TRBV7-9	TRBJ1-1	few	CASSFGHANTEAFF
TRBV5-1	TRBJ2-3	NA	CASSLWTSGGSTDTQYF
TRBV7-8	TRBJ2-7	NA	CASSPFAGVVYEQYF
TRBV28	TRBJ1-2	NA	CASRPSVYGYTF
TRBV5-4	TRBJ1-4	once	CASSFQGQGIEKLFF
TRBV18	TRBJ2-3	once	CASSPRQGASTDTQYF
TRBV11-2	TRBJ1-4	NA	CASSPSRYTNEKLFF
TRBV10-3	TRBJ2-1	NA	CAISEPDTNTGGLGNTCFF
TRBV15	TRBJ2-1	NA	CATSRAGTSTNEQFF
TRBV19	TRBJ2-7	NA	CASSRQMDRGSSYEQYF
TRBV7-2	TRBJ2-3	NA	CASSKRTSRKYF
TRBV15	TRBJ2-5	NA	CATSREGLREGDQYF